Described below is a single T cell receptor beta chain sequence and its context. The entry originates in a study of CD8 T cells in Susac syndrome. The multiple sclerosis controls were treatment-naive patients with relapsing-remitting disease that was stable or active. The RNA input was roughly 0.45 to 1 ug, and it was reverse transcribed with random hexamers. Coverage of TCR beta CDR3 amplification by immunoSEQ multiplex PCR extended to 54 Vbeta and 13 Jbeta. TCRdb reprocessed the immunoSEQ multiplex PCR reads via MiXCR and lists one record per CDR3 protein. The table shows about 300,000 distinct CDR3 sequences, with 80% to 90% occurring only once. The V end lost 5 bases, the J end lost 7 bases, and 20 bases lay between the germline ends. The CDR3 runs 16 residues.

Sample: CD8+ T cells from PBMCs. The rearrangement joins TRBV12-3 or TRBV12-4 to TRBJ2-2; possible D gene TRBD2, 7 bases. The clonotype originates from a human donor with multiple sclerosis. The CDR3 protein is CASSPFVRGGGGELFF. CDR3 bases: TGTGCCAGCAGTCCTTTCGTCCGGGGAGGGGGCGGGGAGCTGTTTTTT.